These 29 T cell receptor beta chains share one sample of origin, sequenced in a study of cytomegalovirus exposure and HLA in healthy donors. 60 Vbeta and 13 Jbeta primers were used in PCR. TCRdb's table, derived via immunoSEQ multiplex PCR, lists solely in-frame clones and lacks some. The data hold about 160,000 clones, with approximately 81% observed a single time. Sequencing was carried out using PBMCs. Receptors originate from a female donor in good health and CMV-seronegative.

The count of this clone is one. The chain employs TRBV5-4 and TRBJ2-7, with TRBD1 identical over 9 bases. Trimming removed 2 bases from V and 4 bases from J; junction bases left unmatched: 4. The CDR3 loop spans 14 amino acids. Germline V gives CDR1 SGHNT, CDR2 YYREEE (reference sequence). CDR3 sequence (DNA): TGTGCCAGCAGCTTTGGGACAGGGTTTTACGAGCAGTACTTC. The encoded protein is CASSFGTGFYEQYF.

The V and J genes are TRBV5-8 and TRBJ2-1, with a tentative D call TRBD1 (6 bases). The V end lost 0 bases, the J end lost 2 bases, and 9 bases lay between the germline ends. CDR3 size: 15 residues. Germline CDR1 reads SGHTS; CDR2 reads YDEGEE. Here the CDR3 reads CASSLGQGPYNEQFF. The CDR3 region has the DNA TGTGCCAGCAGCTTGGGGCAGGGGCCCTACAATGAGCAGTTCTTC.

This clone has only a few counts. V is TRBV11-2 and J is TRBJ2-3, with 8 bases identical to TRBD2. Germline loops: CDR1 SGHAT, CDR2 FQNNGV. This CDR3 comprises 14 residues. The trim removed 6 bases at V and 1 base at J, leaving 3 bases unmatched. CDR3 in amino acids: CASRGRGGTDTQYF. The DNA of the CDR3 is TGTGCCAGCAGAGGGCGGGGGGGCACAGATACGCAGTATTTT.

This clone showed up just a few times. The rearrangement uses TRBV6-5 and TRBJ1-3; 12 nucleotides match TRBD1. V was pared by 8 bases and J by 7 bases, with 6 bases of the junction left unmatched. Germline V CDR1 and CDR2: MNHEY, SVGAGI. This CDR3 region has 14 residues. This chain's CDR3 is CASRAGQGANTIYF. DNA for the CDR3: TGTGCCAGCCGGGCGGGACAGGGGGCTAACACCATATATTTT.

The rearrangement uses TRBV15 and TRBJ2-3, with 9 bases aligning to TRBD2. The CDR3 loop spans 15 amino acids. Trimming at V came to 0 bases and at J to 5 bases, leaving 3 bases not matched to a gene. Germline V gene data show CDR1 as LNHNV and CDR2 as YYDKDF (reference sequence). The CDR3 DNA reads as TGTGCCACCAGCAGAGATGTAGCGGGGGAAGATACGCAGTATTTT. Its protein is CATSRDVAGEDTQYF.

The V and J genes are TRBV6-6 and TRBJ1-2; D unclear. CDR1 and CDR2 (germline): MNHNY, SVGAGI (reference sequence). Trimming took 2 bases from V and 8 from J, leaving 9 bases between them. The CDR3 consists of 12 residues. CDR3 in DNA: TGTGCCAGCAGTTACGATCACACGGGCTACACCTTC. Its translation is CASSYDHTGYTF.

The chain links TRBV7-9 to TRBJ2-1, with a possible D match to TRBD2 (6 bases). V was pared by 5 bases and J by 2 bases, with 10 bases between. Germline V gene data show CDR1 as SEHNR and CDR2 as FQNEAQ (reference sequence). CDR3 length: 14 amino acids. The CDR3 nucleotides read TGTGCCAGCAGCGAACTAGCCACCTACAATGAGCAGTTCTTC. This gives the protein CASSELATYNEQFF.

The J gene is TRBJ1-2, the V gene TRBV7-6; no clear D. The V end lost 5 bases, the J end lost 2 bases, and 12 bases lay between the germline ends. Per germline, CDR1 SGHVS and CDR2 FNYEAQ. The CDR3 is 14 residues long. Here the CDR3 reads CASSPVGGNYGYTF. CDR3 nucleotides: TGTGCCAGCAGCCCCGTAGGAGGAAACTATGGCTACACCTTC.

The chain couples TRBV7-9 to TRBJ2-1; D is possibly TRBD1 (6 bases). The CDR3 extends over 12 amino acids. Trimming took off 4 bases at V and 7 bases at J, with 8 bases between the two ends. Germline V gene sequence: CDR1 SEHNR, CDR2 FQNEAQ (reference sequence). The CDR3 reads CASSWTENEQFF. The CDR3 DNA follows: TGTGCCAGCAGCTGGACAGAGAATGAGCAGTTCTTC.

The chain is built from TRBV7-8 and TRBJ2-1; the match to TRBD2 covers 7 bases. The J segment lost 9 bases and the V segment lost 5 bases, leaving 13 bases of the junction unmatched. CDR3 size: 15 residues. Germline values: CDR1 SGHVS, CDR2 FQNEAQ. The CDR3, as DNA: TGTGCCAGCAGCATTCTTAGCGGGCCGCAGGGTGAGCAGTTCTTC. Its protein product is CASSILSGPQGEQFF.

The chain joins TRBV9 to TRBJ2-3; TRBD2 matches at 7 bases. V trimming: 0 bases; J trimming: 3 bases; junction bases outside the gene matches: 7. The CDR3 runs to 16 residues. The germline V gene encodes CDR1 SGDLS and CDR2 YYNGEE. The CDR3: CASSVVGEGGTDTQYF. DNA of the CDR3: TGTGCCAGCAGCGTAGTAGGGGAGGGTGGAACAGATACGCAGTATTTT.

J is TRBJ1-2 and V is TRBV29-1; 7 nucleotides match TRBD1. With 3 bases clipped from V and 4 bases from J, the junction kept 5 bases outside the gene matches. CDR1 is SQVTM, CDR2 ANQGSEA, per germline. The CDR3 covers 13 residues. Written as DNA, the CDR3 is TGCAGCGTTGAGAGGGGGCGCGCCTATGGCTACACCTTC. Amino acids: CSVERGRAYGYTF. Full variable domain (remainder filled in from reference TRBV29-1 and TRBJ1-2): SAVISQKPSRDICQRGTSLTIQCQVDSQVTMMFWYRQQPGQSLTLIATANQGSEATYESGFVIDKFPISRPNLTFSTLTVSNMSPEDSSIYLCSVERGRAYGYTFGSGTRLTVV.

The V gene is TRBV7-3, the J gene TRBJ1-2; D is possibly TRBD1 (6 bases). V lost 4 bases to trimming and J lost 1 base, with 16 bases between them. The CDR3 is 16 residues long. CDR1 and CDR2 from the germline V gene are SGHTA and FQGTGA. For the CDR3, the DNA is TGTGCCAGCAGCTCACCCAGGGGAGAACGTAACTATGGCTACACCTTC. Translating gives CASSSPRGERNYGYTF.

The rearrangement joins TRBV7-8 to TRBJ2-1; D not resolved. CDR3 length: 14 residues. Looked up from germline, CDR1 is SGHVS and CDR2 is FQNEAQ. The ends were cut back, 0 bases at V and 0 bases at J, with 3 bases in the middle. CDR3 coding DNA: TGTGCCAGCAGCTTAGCGGCCTCCTACAATGAGCAGTTCTTC. Translating gives CASSLAASYNEQFF.

The chain combines TRBV11-2 with TRBJ2-7, with D possibly being TRBD1 (6 bases). Germline values: CDR1 SGHAT, CDR2 FQNNGV. V shed 1 base and J shed 3 bases, with 19 bases lying between them. The CDR3 spans 17 residues. Here the CDR3 reads CASSLVRPQGTGYEQYF. The DNA for the CDR3 is TGTGCCAGCAGCTTAGTTCGCCCACAGGGTACGGGCTACGAGCAGTACTTC.

The V gene is TRBV19, the J gene TRBJ1-2, with D possibly TRBD1 on 6 matching bases. The CDR3 contains 15 residues. Germline CDR1 is LNHDA and CDR2 is SQIVND (reference sequence). Trimming cost V 3 bases and J 6 bases, with 17 bases left between them. In DNA form, the CDR3 reads TGTGCCAGTAGTATCTCGGGGGGGGGCCCCGATGGCTACACCTTC. It yields the protein CASSISGGGPDGYTF.

V is TRBV28 and J is TRBJ1-5; TRBD1 might be the D (5 bases). CDR3 length: 12 residues. V was clipped by 7 bases and J by 1 base, with 5 bases between them. CDR1 is MDHEN and CDR2 is SYDVKM in the germline V gene. The CDR3 here is CASKGSNQPQHF. CDR3 DNA: TGTGCCAGCAAGGGGAGCAATCAGCCCCAGCATTTT. Full variable domain (rest looked up from reference TRBV28 and TRBJ1-5): DVKVTQSSRYLVKRTGEKVFLECVQDMDHENMFWYRQDPGLGLRLIYFSYDVKMKEKGDIPEGYSVSREKKERFSLILESASTNQTSMYLCASKGSNQPQHFGDGTRLSIL.

The CDR3 protein is CASSRSSGGEGYTF. DNA for the CDR3: TGCGCCAGCAGCAGGTCATCCGGGGGAGAGGGCTACACCTTC. This chain uses TRBV5-1 with TRBJ1-2; a possible D gene is TRBD1 (5 bases). The CDR3 has 14 residues. Germline CDR1 SGHRS, CDR2 YFSETQ. V was clipped by 4 bases and J by 8 bases, with 18 bases between them.

V usage is TRBV6-5 and J usage is TRBJ1-2; D is unclear. Germline loops: CDR1 MNHEY, CDR2 SVGAGI. V was cut by 4 bases and J by 8 bases, with 11 bases left in between. The CDR3 is 12 residues long. DNA for the CDR3: TGTGCCAGCAGTTTACTCGGGTACGGCTACACCTTC. This gives the protein CASSLLGYGYTF.

The genes are TRBV18 and TRBJ1-2; D remains unclear. Germline V gives CDR1 KGHSH, CDR2 LQKENI. CDR3 size: 15 residues. Trimming shortened V by 3 bases and J by 0 bases, and 11 bases separated the two germline ends. The CDR3 bases are TGTGCCAGCTCACCCATGGACGGGACTAACTATGGCTACACCTTC. Translation: CASSPMDGTNYGYTF.

In DNA, the CDR3 is TGTGCCAGCAGCTACGTGGCGGGTTCGGCAGAGACCCAGTACTTC. Translation: CASSYVAGSAETQYF. The rearrangement joins TRBV5-5 to TRBJ2-5; TRBD2 might be the D (5 bases). The CDR3 length is 15 residues. Germline values: CDR1 SGHKS, CDR2 YYEKEE (reference sequence). Trimming removed 3 bases at V and 4 bases at J, with 16 bases between.

This clone came up a few times. This chain connects TRBV19 to TRBJ2-7; 10 bases are a match to TRBD2. After removal of 7 bases from V and 4 bases from J, the junction contained 13 bases not matched to a gene. This CDR3 is built from 16 residues. CDR1 and CDR2 (germline): LNHDA, SQIVND (reference sequence). CDR3: CASTPSGLAGEYEQYF. The CDR3 region has the DNA TGTGCCAGTACCCCGTCTGGGCTAGCGGGGGAATACGAGCAGTACTTC.

The V and J genes are TRBV10-3 and TRBJ1-3; unclear D gene. Germline V gene data show CDR1 as ENHRY and CDR2 as SYGVKD. The germline V and J ends were trimmed by 3 bases and 0 bases, with 9 bases remaining between them. The CDR3 runs 15 residues. The CDR3 bases are TGTGCCATCAGTGAATCAGGAAACTCTGGAAACACCATATATTTT. Its translation is CAISESGNSGNTIYF.

The CDR3 loop reads CASSQVRGSTYNEQFF. CDR3 coding DNA: TGTGCCAGCAGCCAAGTACGAGGGAGTACCTACAATGAGCAGTTCTTC. The chain carries TRBV4-2 and TRBJ2-1; possible D gene TRBD2, 5 bases. The CDR3 sequence is 16 residues long. The germline V and J ends were trimmed by 1 base and 2 bases, with 12 bases remaining between them. The germline V gene has CDR1 LGHNA and CDR2 YNFKEQ.

This clone was detected only once. The V gene is TRBV18, the J gene TRBJ1-1, with D possibly TRBD1 on 5 matching bases. The CDR3 is 15 residues long. V lost 3 bases and J 3 bases, leaving 14 bases between the germline ends. CDR1 KGHSH and CDR2 LQKENI come from the germline V gene. The DNA of the CDR3 is TGTGCCAGCTCACCGGGGGGAGCCCCGTACACTGAAGCTTTCTTT. Amino acid sequence: CASSPGGAPYTEAFF.

The rearrangement joins TRBV28 to TRBJ2-7; TRBD2 matches at 10 bases. The CDR3 loop spans 16 amino acids. CDR1 and CDR2 (germline): MDHEN, SYDVKM. V gave up 6 bases and J gave up 5 bases; unmatched junction bases: 13. The CDR3 DNA follows: TGTGCCAGCAGCACCCCTAGCGGGAGCTCCAAGCACGAGCAGTACTTC. This codes for CASSTPSGSSKHEQYF.

The chain is built from TRBV7-2 and TRBJ2-2; TRBD2 matches at 8 bases. Trimming removed 5 bases from V and 3 bases from J; junction bases left unmatched: 11. This CDR3 has 17 residues. CDR1 is SGHTA and CDR2 is FQGNSA in the germline V gene. DNA for the CDR3: TGTGCCAGCAGCGGGTCCAGACTAGCGCTAGACACCGGGGAGCTGTTTTTT. Translating it yields CASSGSRLALDTGELFF.

This clone was counted only a few times. The chain is built from TRBV5-1 and TRBJ2-7; 11 positions agree with TRBD1. This CDR3 region has 13 residues. After removal of 7 bases from V and 6 bases from J, the junction contained 6 bases not matched to a gene. Germline V gives CDR1 SGHRS, CDR2 YFSETQ. DNA for the CDR3: TGCGCCAGCGACATGGGACAGGGGGGCGAGCAGTACTTC. Translating it yields CASDMGQGGEQYF.

With regard to this clone: Relative to the germline gene, one junction end is altered; a read error may explain this. V usage is TRBV27 and J usage is TRBJ2-1; D not resolved. Germline lookup yields CDR1 MNHEY and CDR2 SMNVEV (reference sequence). The CDR3 extends over 12 amino acids. The CDR3 sequence is CASSLSSNEQFF. CDR3 bases: TGTGCCAGCAGTTTATCCTCCAATGAGCAGTTCTTC.